This T cell receptor (beta chain) stems from a study of T-cell reconstitution after alpha-beta-depleted transplantation in children. Overall study findings and caveats: Reports say that about two months after transplant, the alpha-beta T cells came out of several hundred graft clones that had expanded. The study traced high day-60 TCRbeta diversity in some patients to surviving recipient T cells and thymic progenitors. Counts and diversity of T cells one year after transplant came mostly from newly produced T cells.

This clonotype was picked up many times. Its antigen is as yet unknown. Unique molecular identifiers were built into the TCRbeta library. TCRdb reprocessed the PCR reads via MiXCR and lists one record per CDR3 protein. The data show over 100,000 distinct CDR3 sequences, 7.5% to 9% seen once. CDR3 size: 14 residues. Trimming stripped 4 bases from V and 1 base from J, with 10 bases between. Germline lookup yields CDR1 LGHDT and CDR2 YNNKEL (reference sequence). This clonotype originated in a boy under 10 years old with acute lymphoblastic leukemia, due to receive a stem cell transplant. This specimen consisted of PBMCs, obtained before TCRalphabeta/CD19-depleted stem cell transplant. This rearrangement joins TRBV3-1 to TRBJ1-2; D is undetermined. The chain's CDR3 is CASSPLGSNYGYTF. The CDR3 region has the DNA TGTGCCAGCAGCCCTCTAGGCAGTAACTATGGCTACACCTTC.